A selection of T cell receptor beta chains follows, all from one sample in a study of sequential checkpoint blockade in melanoma. Clones were read by immunoSEQ multiplex PCR, and TCRdb kept only the in-frame ones, dropping some. This sample yields some 30,000 clones, of which approximately 91% are seen a single time; 14% belongs to the top ten. The source was CD8+ T cells sorted from blood (inferred from file names), collected from a patient given nivolumab and ipilimumab in sequence. The receptors shown here come from a human donor with melanoma. Each CDR3 is given with its conserved first and last residue. Fields, in order: CDR3 DNA, CDR3 protein, clone size, V gene, D gene, J gene. The D gene is left open where the match is weak. Only part of the rows carry a size: once, few, many, or a class if the clone is expanded.

DNA: TGTGCCAGCAGCGTAACTAGCGGGAGTGCCAACACCGGGGAGCTGTTTTTT; CDR3: CASSVTSGSANTGELFF; size: NA; V: TRBV9; D: TRBD2; J: TRBJ2-2
DNA: TGTGCCAGCAGCCCCTTCACTAGCCTGGGGGAGACCCAGTACTTC; CDR3: CASSPFTSLGETQYF; size: NA; V: TRBV7-2; D: NA; J: TRBJ2-5
DNA: TGTGCCAGCAGCTTATATTTTGGTGTCAGCGTGGATGAGCAGTTCTTC; CDR3: CASSLYFGVSVDEQFF; size: NA; V: TRBV7-2; D: NA; J: TRBJ2-1
DNA: TGTGCCAGCAGCTCAACCTCTCCAGGTTCGGCCTACGAGCAGTACTTC; CDR3: CASSSTSPGSAYEQYF; size: NA; V: TRBV7-2; D: NA; J: TRBJ2-7
DNA: TGTGCCAGCTCCCCAAGAGAGACAGGGGGCTGGGAAGCTTTCTTT; CDR3: CASSPRETGGWEAFF; size: NA; V: TRBV18; D: TRBD1; J: TRBJ1-1
DNA: TGTGCCAGCAGTTTATGGGCTAGCGGGAGGGTTTATACGCAGTATTTT; CDR3: CASSLWASGRVYTQYF; size: NA; V: TRBV27; D: TRBD2; J: TRBJ2-3
DNA: TGTGCCATCAATGCCGGGACTAGCGACCCCTACGAGCAGTACTTC; CDR3: CAINAGTSDPYEQYF; size: NA; V: TRBV10-3; D: TRBD2; J: TRBJ2-7
DNA: TGTGCCAGCAGCTATGTGACAGGCACCACTGAAGCTTTCTTT; CDR3: CASSYVTGTTEAFF; size: NA; V: TRBV27; D: NA; J: TRBJ1-1
DNA: TGTGCCAGTAGCCCCTTTGGGGCGGACTATGGCTACACCTTC; CDR3: CASSPFGADYGYTF; size: NA; V: TRBV19; D: NA; J: TRBJ1-2
DNA: TGTGCCAGCAGCTTAAGCGGGGCCCCCAATCAGCCCCAGCATTTT; CDR3: CASSLSGAPNQPQHF; size: NA; V: TRBV7-2; D: NA; J: TRBJ1-5
DNA: TGTGCCAGCAGTTCGCCCCGGGTTACAAATCAGCCCCAGCATTTT; CDR3: CASSSPRVTNQPQHF; size: NA; V: TRBV28; D: NA; J: TRBJ1-5
DNA: TGTGCCAGCAGCGGGGGACAGGGGGGGGAGACCCAGTACTTC; CDR3: CASSGGQGGETQYF; size: NA; V: TRBV7-3; D: TRBD1; J: TRBJ2-5
DNA: TGTGCCAGCAGTCCCTGGACTAGCGGAAGAGATACGCAGTATTTT; CDR3: CASSPWTSGRDTQYF; size: NA; V: TRBV6-5; D: TRBD2; J: TRBJ2-3
DNA: TGTGCCAGCAGTGTGGGGCTAATGAACGGGGAGCTGTTTTTT; CDR3: CASSVGLMNGELFF; size: NA; V: TRBV25-1; D: NA; J: TRBJ2-2
DNA: TGTGCCAGCAGCTTATCCTCCCCAAGGGGGCTGGAGACTGAAGCTTTCTTT; CDR3: CASSLSSPRGLETEAFF; size: NA; V: TRBV7-8; D: TRBD1; J: TRBJ1-1
DNA: TGTGCCAGCAGTTTTCCCGGGACAGTCAATGGCTACACCTTC; CDR3: CASSFPGTVNGYTF; size: NA; V: TRBV28; D: TRBD1; J: TRBJ1-2
DNA: TGTGCCAGCAGCCCTAGCGGGAGGGGTAACAATGAGCAGTTCTTC; CDR3: CASSPSGRGNNEQFF; size: NA; V: TRBV13; D: TRBD2; J: TRBJ2-1
DNA: TGTGCCAGCAGCGGAACTAGCGGGAGTGGGGAGCTGTTTTTT; CDR3: CASSGTSGSGELFF; size: NA; V: TRBV9; D: TRBD2; J: TRBJ2-2
DNA: TGTGCCAGCAGCTTCTCAGGGGGTCCCTACGAGCAGTACTTC; CDR3: CASSFSGGPYEQYF; size: NA; V: TRBV9; D: TRBD1; J: TRBJ2-7
DNA: TGTGCCAGCAGTAGCGGGGGGCATAGCACAGATACGCAGTATTTT; CDR3: CASSSGGHSTDTQYF; size: NA; V: TRBV9; D: TRBD2; J: TRBJ2-3
DNA: TGTGCCAGCAGCCCGACGGGTCCGGGGGATACGCAGTATTTT; CDR3: CASSPTGPGDTQYF; size: NA; V: TRBV7-3; D: NA; J: TRBJ2-3
DNA: TGTGCCAGCAGGGGACTTCCACCGGCGGGCACAGTTACGCAGTATTTT; CDR3: CASRGLPPAGTVTQYF; size: NA; V: TRBV27; D: NA; J: TRBJ2-3
DNA: TGTGCCAGCAGGCTGACAGGGGAGGGATATGAGCAGTACTTC; CDR3: CASRLTGEGYEQYF; size: NA; V: TRBV6-6; D: NA; J: TRBJ2-7
DNA: TGTGCCAGCTCAGCGCAGGGTCTTGGCAATCAGCCCCAGCATTTT; CDR3: CASSAQGLGNQPQHF; size: few; V: TRBV18; D: NA; J: TRBJ1-5
DNA: TGTGCCAGCAGCCCCCGGGACTACTACGAGCAGTACTTC; CDR3: CASSPRDYYEQYF; size: NA; V: TRBV7-9; D: TRBD2; J: TRBJ2-7
DNA: TGCGCCAGCAGCCAAGGGACTCATGGCTACACCTTC; CDR3: CASSQGTHGYTF; size: NA; V: TRBV4-3; D: NA; J: TRBJ1-2
DNA: TGTGCCAGCACCCCCGGGACAGGGACTCACTTGACCTTC; CDR3: CASTPGTGTHLTF; size: few; V: TRBV7-9; D: TRBD1; J: TRBJ1-2
DNA: TGTGCCAGCAGTTTAGGAAGGACAGGGGGCTTTGGCTACACCTTC; CDR3: CASSLGRTGGFGYTF; size: NA; V: TRBV28; D: TRBD1; J: TRBJ1-2
DNA: TGTGCCAGCAGTTTATCGGCCGGGGCCAACGTCCTGACTTTC; CDR3: CASSLSAGANVLTF; size: NA; V: TRBV27; D: NA; J: TRBJ2-6